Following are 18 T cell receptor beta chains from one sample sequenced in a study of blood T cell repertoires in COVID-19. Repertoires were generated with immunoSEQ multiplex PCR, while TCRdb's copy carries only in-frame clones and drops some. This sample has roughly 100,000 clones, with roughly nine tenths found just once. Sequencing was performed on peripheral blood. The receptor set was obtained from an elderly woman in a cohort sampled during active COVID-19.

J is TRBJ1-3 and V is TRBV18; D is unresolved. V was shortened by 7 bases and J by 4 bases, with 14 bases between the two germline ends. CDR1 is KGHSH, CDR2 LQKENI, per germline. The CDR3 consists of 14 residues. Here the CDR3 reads CASLTSGSGNTIYF. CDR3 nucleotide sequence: TGTGCCAGCTTGACTTCGGGTTCAGGAAACACCATATATTTT. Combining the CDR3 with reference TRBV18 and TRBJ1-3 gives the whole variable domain NAGVMQNPRHLVRRRGQEARLRCSPMKGHSHVYWYRQLPEEGLKFMVYLQKENIIDESGMPKERFSAEFPKEGPSILRIQQVVRGDSAAYFCASLTSGSGNTIYFGEGSWLTVV.

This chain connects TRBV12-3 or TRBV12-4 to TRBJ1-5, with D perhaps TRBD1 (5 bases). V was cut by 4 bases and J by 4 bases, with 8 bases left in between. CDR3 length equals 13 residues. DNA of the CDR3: TGTGCCAGCAGTTCAGGGTCAAATCAGCCCCAGCATTTT. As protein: CASSSGSNQPQHF.

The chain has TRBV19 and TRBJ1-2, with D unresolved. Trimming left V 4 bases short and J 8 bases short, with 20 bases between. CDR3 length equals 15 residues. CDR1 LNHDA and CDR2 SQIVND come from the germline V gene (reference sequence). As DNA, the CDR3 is TGTGCCAGTAGTAGGAACCTAGGTCCCACGGGAGGCTACACCTTC. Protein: CASSRNLGPTGGYTF. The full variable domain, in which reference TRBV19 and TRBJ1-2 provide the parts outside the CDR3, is DGGITQSPKYLFRKEGQNVTLSCEQNLNHDAMYWYRQDPGQGLRLIYYSQIVNDFQKGDIAEGYSVSREKKESFPLTVTSAQKNPTAFYLCASSRNLGPTGGYTFGSGTRLTVV.

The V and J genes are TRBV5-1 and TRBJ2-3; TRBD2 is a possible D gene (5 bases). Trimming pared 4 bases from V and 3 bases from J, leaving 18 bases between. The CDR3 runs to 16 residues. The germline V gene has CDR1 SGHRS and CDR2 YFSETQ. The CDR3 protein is CASSVNSALNTDTQYF. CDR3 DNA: TGCGCCAGCAGCGTGAATAGCGCCCTTAATACAGATACGCAGTATTTT.

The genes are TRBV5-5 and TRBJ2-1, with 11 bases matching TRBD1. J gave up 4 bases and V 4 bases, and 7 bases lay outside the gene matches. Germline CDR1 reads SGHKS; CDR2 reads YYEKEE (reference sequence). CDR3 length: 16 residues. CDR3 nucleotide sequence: TGTGCCAGCAGCGAGAGCGGGACAGGGGGATACAATGAGCAGTTCTTC. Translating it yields CASSESGTGGYNEQFF.

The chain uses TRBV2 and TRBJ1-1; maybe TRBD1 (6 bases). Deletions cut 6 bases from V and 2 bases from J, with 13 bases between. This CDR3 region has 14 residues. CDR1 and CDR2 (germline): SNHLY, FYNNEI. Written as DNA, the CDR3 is TGTGCCAGCAGAGCCGGGACACAAAACACTGAAGCTTTCTTT. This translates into CASRAGTQNTEAFF.

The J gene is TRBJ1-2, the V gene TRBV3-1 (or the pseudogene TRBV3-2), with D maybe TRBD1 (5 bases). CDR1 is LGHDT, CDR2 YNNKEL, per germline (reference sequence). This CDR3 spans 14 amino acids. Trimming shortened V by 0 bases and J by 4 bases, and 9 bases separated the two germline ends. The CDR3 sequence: CASSQERQGYGYTF. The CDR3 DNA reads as TGTGCCAGCAGCCAAGAAAGGCAGGGCTATGGCTACACCTTC.

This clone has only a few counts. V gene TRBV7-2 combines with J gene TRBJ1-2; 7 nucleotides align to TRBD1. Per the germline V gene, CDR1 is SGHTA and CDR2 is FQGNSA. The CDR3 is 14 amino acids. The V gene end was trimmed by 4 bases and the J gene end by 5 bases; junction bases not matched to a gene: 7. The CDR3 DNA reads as TGTGCCAGCAGCTCGCCCGGACAGGAATATGGCTACACCTTC. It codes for CASSSPGQEYGYTF.

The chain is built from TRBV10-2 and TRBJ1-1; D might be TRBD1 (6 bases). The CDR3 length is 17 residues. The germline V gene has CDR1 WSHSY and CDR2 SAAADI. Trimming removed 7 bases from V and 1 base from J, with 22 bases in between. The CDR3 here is CASIGGQGHPRNTEAFF. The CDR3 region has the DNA TGCGCCAGCATTGGAGGCCAGGGACACCCGAGGAACACTGAAGCTTTCTTT.

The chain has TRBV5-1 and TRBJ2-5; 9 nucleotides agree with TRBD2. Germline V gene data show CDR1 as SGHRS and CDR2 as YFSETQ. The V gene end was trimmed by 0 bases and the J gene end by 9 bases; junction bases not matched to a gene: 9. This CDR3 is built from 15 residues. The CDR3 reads CASSLAMGGRAPQYF. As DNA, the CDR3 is TGCGCCAGCAGCTTGGCTATGGGCGGGAGGGCCCCCCAGTACTTC.

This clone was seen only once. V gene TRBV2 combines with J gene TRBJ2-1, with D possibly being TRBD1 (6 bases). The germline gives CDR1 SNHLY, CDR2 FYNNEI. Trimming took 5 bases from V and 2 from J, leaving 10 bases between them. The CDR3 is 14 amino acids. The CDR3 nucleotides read TGTGCCAGCAGTTTTCAGGGGACCTACAATGAGCAGTTCTTC. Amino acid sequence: CASSFQGTYNEQFF.

The CDR3 here is CASRTGQGSNQPQHF. The CDR3 nucleotides read TGTGCCAGTAGAACCGGACAGGGGAGCAATCAGCCCCAGCATTTT. The chain carries TRBV19 and TRBJ1-5; 9 bases agree with TRBD1. The V gene end was trimmed by 6 bases and the J gene end by 1 base; junction bases not matched to a gene: 4. Germline V CDR1 and CDR2: LNHDA, SQIVND (reference sequence). This CDR3 spans 15 amino acids.

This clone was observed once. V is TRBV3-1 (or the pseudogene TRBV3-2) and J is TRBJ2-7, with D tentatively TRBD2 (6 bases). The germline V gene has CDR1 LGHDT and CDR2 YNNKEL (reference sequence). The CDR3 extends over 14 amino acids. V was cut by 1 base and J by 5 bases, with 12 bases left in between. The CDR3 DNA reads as TGTGCCAGCAGCCAAGGTGCGGGATCGCACGAGCAGTACTTC. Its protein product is CASSQGAGSHEQYF.

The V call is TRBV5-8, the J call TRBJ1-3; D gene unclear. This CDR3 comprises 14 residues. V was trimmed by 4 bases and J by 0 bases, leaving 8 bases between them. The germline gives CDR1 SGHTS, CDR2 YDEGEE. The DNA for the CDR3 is TGTGCCAGCAGCCTACGGGACTCTGGAAACACCATATATTTT. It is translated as CASSLRDSGNTIYF.

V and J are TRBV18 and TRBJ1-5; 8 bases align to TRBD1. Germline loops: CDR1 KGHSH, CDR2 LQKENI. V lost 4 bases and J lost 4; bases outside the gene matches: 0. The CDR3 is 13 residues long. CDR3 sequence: CASSRDRNQPQHF. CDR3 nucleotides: TGTGCCAGCTCACGGGACAGGAATCAGCCCCAGCATTTT. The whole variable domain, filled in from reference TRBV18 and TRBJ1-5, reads NAGVMQNPRHLVRRRGQEARLRCSPMKGHSHVYWYRQLPEEGLKFMVYLQKENIIDESGMPKERFSAEFPKEGPSILRIQQVVRGDSAAYFCASSRDRNQPQHFGDGTRLSIL.

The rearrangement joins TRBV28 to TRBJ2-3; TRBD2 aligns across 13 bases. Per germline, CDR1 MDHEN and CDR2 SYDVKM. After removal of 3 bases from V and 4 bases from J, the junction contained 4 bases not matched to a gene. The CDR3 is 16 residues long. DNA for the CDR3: TGTGCCAGCAGTTTTGGACTAGCGGGAGTAGCAGATACGCAGTATTTT. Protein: CASSFGLAGVADTQYF.

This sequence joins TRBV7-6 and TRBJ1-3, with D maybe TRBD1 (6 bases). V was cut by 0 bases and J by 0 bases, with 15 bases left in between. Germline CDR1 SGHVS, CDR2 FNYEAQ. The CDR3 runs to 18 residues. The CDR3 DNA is TGTGCCAGCAGCTTAGCTCTGGCGACAGGAGCCTCTGGAAACACCATATATTTT. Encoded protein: CASSLALATGASGNTIYF.

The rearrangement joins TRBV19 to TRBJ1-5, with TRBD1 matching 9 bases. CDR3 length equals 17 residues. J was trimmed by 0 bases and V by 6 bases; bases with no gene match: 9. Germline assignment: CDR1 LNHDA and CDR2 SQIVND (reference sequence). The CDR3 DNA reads TGTGCCAGTAGCCGCGGGACAGGGACAGGTAGCAATCAGCCCCAGCATTTT. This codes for CASSRGTGTGSNQPQHF.